The 8 T cell receptor beta chains below come from one sample, sequenced in a study of T cells in Graves' hyperthyroidism and ophthalmopathy. RNA transcripts were the template for amplifying TCR beta CDR3 regions. Primed by the HTBI set, a first-round RT-PCR was run on the TCR CDR3. TCRdb recomputed calls from the multiplex PCR reads with MiXCR, one row per CDR3 protein. This table has fewer than 750,000 distinct CDR3 sequences, roughly 15% appearing once. The sequencing input was blood. The receptors were gathered from a woman in her forties or fifties with Graves' ophthalmopathy.

The chain employs TRBV6-5 and TRBJ2-1; 7 bases are shared with TRBD2. This CDR3 has 15 amino acids. With V trimmed by 2 bases and J by 6 bases, 7 bases remained unmatched. CDR1 is MNHEY and CDR2 is SVGAGI in the germline V gene. The CDR3 DNA reads as TGTGCCAGCAGTTACGCGGGAGTGGGGCCCAATGAGCAGTTCTTC. Protein product: CASSYAGVGPNEQFF.

This clonotype was detected only a few times. The chain carries TRBV19 and TRBJ2-2; the match to TRBD1 covers 9 bases. This CDR3 contains 16 residues. Trimming at V came to 0 bases and at J to 4 bases, leaving 3 bases not matched to a gene. Germline V gene sequence: CDR1 LNHDA, CDR2 SQIVND (reference sequence). CDR3 amino acids: CASSIDGTGRTGELFF. The CDR3 DNA sequence: TGTGCCAGTAGTATAGATGGGACAGGGCGCACCGGGGAGCTGTTTTTT.

In regard to this clonotype: A read error may account for a junction end that differs from germline. The V call is TRBV4-3, the J call TRBJ2-1, with 12 bases matching TRBD2. Per germline, CDR1 LGHNA and CDR2 YSLEER. CDR3 length: 21 residues. The CDR3, as DNA: TGCACCAGCAGCCAAGATCAGACTAGCGGGAGTGGTCCCGGGTTGGACAATGAGCAGTTCTTC. Translation: CTSSQDQTSGSGPGLDNEQFF.

This clonotype was counted at least ten times. The V and J genes are TRBV3-1 and TRBJ1-6; weak D call: TRBD1 (6 bases). V was shortened by 7 bases and J by 8 bases, with 15 bases between the two germline ends. Per germline, CDR1 LGHDT and CDR2 YNNKEL (reference sequence). CDR3 length: 14 amino acids. The CDR3 DNA follows: TGTGCCAGCACCCCGACAGGACGGGATTCACCCCTCCACTTT. This encodes CASTPTGRDSPLHF.

This clonotype was observed many times. The V and J genes are TRBV11-3 and TRBJ1-1; 8 nucleotides agree with TRBD1. Per germline, CDR1 SGHNT and CDR2 YENEEA. The CDR3 runs 17 residues. V shed 2 bases, J shed 5 bases, and the junction held 13 bases outside the gene matches. CDR3 coding DNA: TGTGCCAGCAGCTTAACCCCCTTTCAGGGGGCCGGGACTGAAGCTTTCTTT. It specifies CASSLTPFQGAGTEAFF.

Many counts were recorded for this clonotype. This chain uses TRBV2 with TRBJ2-7; 7 bases are shared with TRBD2. V gave up 0 bases and J gave up 2 bases; unmatched junction bases: 4. The CDR3 loop spans 15 amino acids. CDR1 is SNHLY and CDR2 is FYNNEI in the germline V gene. This CDR3 reads CASSEASSGTYEQYF. CDR3 DNA sequence: TGTGCCAGCAGTGAAGCCTCTAGCGGAACCTACGAGCAGTACTTC. Together with reference TRBV2 and TRBJ2-7, the CDR3 gives the full variable domain: EPEVTQTPSHQVTQMGQEVILRCVPISNHLYFYWYRQILGQKVEFLVSFYNNEISEKSEIFDDQFSVERPDGSNFTLKIRSTKLEDSAMYFCASSEASSGTYEQYFGPGTRLTVT.

V usage is TRBV5-1 and J usage is TRBJ2-7, with 10 bases identical to TRBD1. Trimming removed 2 bases from V and 4 bases from J; junction bases left unmatched: 12. Germline V gene lookup returns CDR1 SGHRS and CDR2 YFSETQ. CDR3 length: 17 amino acids. The CDR3 sequence: CASSFRVKTGGWYEQYF. The CDR3 DNA reads TGCGCCAGCAGCTTTCGGGTCAAGACAGGGGGCTGGTACGAGCAGTACTTC.

This clonotype was counted many times. The chain uses TRBV13 and TRBJ2-1; 8 nucleotides line up with TRBD1. V was clipped by 5 bases and J by 9 bases; unmatched bases: 12. Germline CDR1 PRHDT, CDR2 FYEKMQ (reference sequence). This CDR3 has 15 amino acids. CDR3 protein: CASSTTQGVRGEQFF. The CDR3 bases are TGTGCCAGCAGCACTACACAGGGGGTTCGGGGTGAGCAGTTCTTC.